The T cell receptor beta chain under discussion was sequenced for a study of vaccination and CD4 T cells after COVID-19. Background on the study: Controls used CEFX viral epitopes (positive), HIV-1 Nef peptides (negative), or no peptide.

Sequencing of DNA taken from cultured CD4+ T cells relied on the Oncomine TCR Beta short-read assay. TCRdb itself ran the PCR reads through MiXCR, one entry per CDR3 protein. The sample records 9,500 to 15,000 distinct CDR3 sequences, approximately 58% being singletons. Treatment indicated: approximately 9-day PBMC culture with coronavirus spike peptide pools or control peptides (ViraFEST assay). Every positive PCR date fell between March and December 2020, earlier than the US Alpha, Beta and Delta variants. Trimming shortened V by 0 bases and J by 6 bases, and 14 bases separated the two germline ends. Germline V CDR1 and CDR2: SNHLY, FYNNEI. CDR3 length: 15 amino acids. To note about this clonotype: Its specificity is unknown.

The source material was CD4+ T cells from blood, cultured in vitro. The V gene is TRBV2, the J gene TRBJ1-1; no definite D call. The sequence was collected from a human donor who had recovered from COVID-19. This CDR3 is CASSEAWPGGSEAFF. In nucleotides, the CDR3 is TGTGCCAGCAGTGAAGCTTGGCCAGGAGGATCTGAAGCTTTCTTT.